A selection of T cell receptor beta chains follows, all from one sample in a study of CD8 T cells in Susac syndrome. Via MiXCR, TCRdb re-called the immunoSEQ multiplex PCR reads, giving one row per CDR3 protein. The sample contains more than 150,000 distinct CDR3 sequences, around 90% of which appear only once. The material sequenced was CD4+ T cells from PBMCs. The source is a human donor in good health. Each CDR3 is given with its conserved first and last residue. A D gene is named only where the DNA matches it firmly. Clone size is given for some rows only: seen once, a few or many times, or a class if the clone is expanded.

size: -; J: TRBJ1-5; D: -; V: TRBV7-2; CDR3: CASSLVVGSSQPQHF; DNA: TGTGCCAGCAGCTTAGTCGTGGGGAGTAGCCAGCCCCAGCATTTT
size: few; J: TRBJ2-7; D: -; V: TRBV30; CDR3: CAWSVEYLVYEQYF; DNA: TGTGCCTGGAGTGTGGAGTACCTTGTTTACGAGCAGTACTTC
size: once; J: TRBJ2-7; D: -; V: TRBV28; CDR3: CASSSWTFERYEQYF; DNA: TGTGCCAGCAGTTCCTGGACTTTCGAAAGGTACGAGCAGTACTTC
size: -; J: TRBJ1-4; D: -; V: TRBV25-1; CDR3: CASQEYATNEKLFF; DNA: TGTGCCAGTCAGGAGTATGCAACTAATGAAAAACTGTTTTTT
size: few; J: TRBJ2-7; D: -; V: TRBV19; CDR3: CASSNSGPPNDEQYF; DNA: TGTGCCAGTAGCAACTCGGGACCGCCAAATGACGAGCAGTACTTC
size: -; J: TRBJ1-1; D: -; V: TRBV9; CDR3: CASSADNSEAFF; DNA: TGTGCCAGCAGCGCGGACAACTCTGAAGCTTTCTTT
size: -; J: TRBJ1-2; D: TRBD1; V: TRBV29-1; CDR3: CSTMTGGLDYGYTF; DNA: TGCAGCACCATGACAGGGGGCTTAGACTATGGCTACACCTTC
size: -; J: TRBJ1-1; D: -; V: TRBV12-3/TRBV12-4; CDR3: CASSSDGMNTEAFF; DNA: TGTGCCAGCAGTTCGGACGGGATGAACACTGAAGCTTTCTTT
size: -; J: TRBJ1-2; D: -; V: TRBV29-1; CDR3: CSVGFGQNYGYTF; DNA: TGCAGCGTTGGTTTCGGGCAGAACTATGGCTACACCTTC
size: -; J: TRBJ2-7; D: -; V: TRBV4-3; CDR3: CASSQDTGNTYEQYF; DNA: TGCGCCAGCAGCCAAGATACAGGGAATACCTACGAGCAGTACTTC
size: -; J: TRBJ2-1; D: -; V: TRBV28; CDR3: CASSPASSSYNEQFF; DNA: TGTGCCAGCAGCCCCGCTAGTAGCTCCTACAATGAGCAGTTCTTC
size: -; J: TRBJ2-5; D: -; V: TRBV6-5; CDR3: CASRSGTLETQYF; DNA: TGTGCCAGCAGATCCGGGACTTTAGAGACCCAGTACTTC
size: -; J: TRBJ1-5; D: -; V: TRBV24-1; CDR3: CATSSGLDQPQHF; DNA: TGTGCCACCTCATCGGGCCTGGATCAGCCCCAGCATTTT
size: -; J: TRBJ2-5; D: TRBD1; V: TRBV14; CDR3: CASSQDREGGRRETQYF; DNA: TGTGCCAGCAGCCAAGACCGTGAAGGGGGCAGAAGAGAGACCCAGTACTTC
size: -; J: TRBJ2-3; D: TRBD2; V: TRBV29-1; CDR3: CSAWASGTDTQYF; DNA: TGCAGCGCCTGGGCTAGCGGAACAGATACGCAGTATTTT
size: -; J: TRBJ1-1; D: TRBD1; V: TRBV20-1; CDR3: CSAVTGGESTEAFF; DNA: TGCAGTGCTGTGACAGGGGGCGAGAGCACTGAAGCTTTCTTT
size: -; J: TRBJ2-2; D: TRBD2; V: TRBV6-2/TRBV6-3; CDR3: CASILAISAGGAGELFF; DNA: TGTGCCAGCATTCTTGCTATCTCAGCGGGGGGCGCCGGGGAGCTGTTTTTT
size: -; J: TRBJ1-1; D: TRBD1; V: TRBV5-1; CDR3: CASSLGSRDRDHTEAFF; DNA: TGCGCCAGCAGCTTGGGGTCGAGGGACAGGGATCACACTGAAGCTTTCTTT
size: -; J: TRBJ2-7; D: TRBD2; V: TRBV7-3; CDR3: CASSLRGVGSGRYYEQYF; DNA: TGTGCCAGCAGCTTAAGAGGGGTGGGAAGCGGGAGATACTACGAGCAGTACTTC
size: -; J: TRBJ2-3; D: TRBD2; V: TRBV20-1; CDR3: CSAVPGLAGGDTQYF; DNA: TGCAGTGCTGTCCCGGGACTAGCGGGAGGAGATACGCAGTATTTT
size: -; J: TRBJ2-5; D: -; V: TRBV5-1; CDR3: CASRPQGTEETQYF; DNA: TGCGCCAGCCGCCCACAGGGAACCGAAGAGACCCAGTACTTC
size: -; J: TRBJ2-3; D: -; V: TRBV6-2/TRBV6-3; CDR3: CASRRGLTDTQYF; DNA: TGTGCCAGCAGACGGGGGTTGACAGATACGCAGTATTTT
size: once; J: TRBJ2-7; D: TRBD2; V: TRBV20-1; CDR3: CSARPDGRAYEQYF; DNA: TGCAGTGCTCGGCCTGACGGGAGGGCCTACGAGCAGTACTTC
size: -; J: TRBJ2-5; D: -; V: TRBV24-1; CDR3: CATRQGQTQYF; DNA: TGTGCCACCCGGCAGGGACAGACCCAGTACTTC
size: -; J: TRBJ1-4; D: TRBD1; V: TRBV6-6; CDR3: CASSSTGASNEKLFF; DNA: TGTGCCAGCAGTTCGACAGGGGCTTCTAATGAAAAACTGTTTTTT
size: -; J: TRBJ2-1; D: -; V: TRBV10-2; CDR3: CASSEWGTTEQFF; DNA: TGCGCCAGCAGTGAGTGGGGGACAACTGAGCAGTTCTTC
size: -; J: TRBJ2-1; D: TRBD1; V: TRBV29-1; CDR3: CSVGTGSVDEQFF; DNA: TGCAGCGTGGGGACAGGGAGTGTCGATGAGCAGTTCTTC
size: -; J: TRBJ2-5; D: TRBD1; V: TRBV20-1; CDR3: CSEKDRAQETQYF; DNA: TGCAGTGAAAAGGACAGGGCTCAAGAGACCCAGTACTTC
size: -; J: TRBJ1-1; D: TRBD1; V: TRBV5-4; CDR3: CASSPGDRVPEAFF; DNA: TGTGCCAGCAGCCCCGGCGACAGGGTCCCTGAAGCTTTCTTT
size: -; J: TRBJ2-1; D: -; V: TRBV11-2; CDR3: CASTPYNEQFF; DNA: TGTGCCAGCACCCCTTACAATGAGCAGTTCTTC
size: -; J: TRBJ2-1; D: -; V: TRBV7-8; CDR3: CASSLARRAQHSSYNEQFF; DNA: TGTGCCAGCAGCTTAGCGCGAAGGGCTCAACACTCATCCTACAATGAGCAGTTCTTC
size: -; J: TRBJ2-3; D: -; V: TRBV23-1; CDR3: CASSQRLRTDTQYF; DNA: TGCGCCAGCAGTCAAAGACTCCGCACAGATACGCAGTATTTT
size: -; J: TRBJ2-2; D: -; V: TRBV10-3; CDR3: CAIREGGNTGELFF; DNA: TGTGCCATCAGAGAAGGGGGGAACACCGGGGAGCTGTTTTTT
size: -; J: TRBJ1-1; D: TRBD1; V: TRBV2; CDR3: CASSDRTGAGTEAFF; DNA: TGTGCCAGCAGTGATCGGACAGGGGCCGGAACTGAAGCTTTCTTT
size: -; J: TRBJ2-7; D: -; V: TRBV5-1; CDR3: CASSLARETIYEQYF; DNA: TGCGCCAGCAGCTTAGCACGGGAGACGATCTACGAGCAGTACTTC
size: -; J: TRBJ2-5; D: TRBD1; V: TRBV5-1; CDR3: CALDRTEETQYF; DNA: TGCGCCTTGGACAGGACCGAAGAGACCCAGTACTTC
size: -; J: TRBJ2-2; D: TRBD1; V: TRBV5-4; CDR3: CASSFGQGVRELFF; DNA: TGTGCCAGCAGCTTCGGACAGGGAGTCCGGGAGCTGTTTTTT
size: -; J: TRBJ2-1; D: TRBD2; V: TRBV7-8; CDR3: CASSSPGGSQFF; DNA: TGTGCCAGCAGCTCCCCGGGAGGTAGCCAGTTCTTC
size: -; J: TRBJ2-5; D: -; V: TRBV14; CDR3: CASSHLGGQETQYF; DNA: TGTGCCAGCAGCCACCTCGGGGGCCAAGAGACCCAGTACTTC
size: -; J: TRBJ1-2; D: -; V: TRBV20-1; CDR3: CSAAQKGYTF; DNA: TGCAGTGCTGCACAGAAGGGCTACACCTTC
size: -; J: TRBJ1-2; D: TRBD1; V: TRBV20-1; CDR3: CSGLAGGYGYTF; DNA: TGCAGTGGGCTGGCAGGGGGGTATGGCTACACCTTC
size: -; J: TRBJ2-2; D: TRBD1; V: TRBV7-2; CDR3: CASSWTGRNTGELFF; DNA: TGTGCCAGCAGCTGGACAGGCAGAAACACCGGGGAGCTGTTTTTT
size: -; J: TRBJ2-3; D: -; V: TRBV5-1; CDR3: CASSLGLDTQYF; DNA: TGCGCCAGCAGCTTGGGACTAGATACGCAGTATTTT
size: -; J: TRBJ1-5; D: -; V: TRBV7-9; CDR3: CASSRTGTYDQPQHF; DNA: TGTGCCAGCAGCCGTACAGGGACCTATGATCAGCCCCAGCATTTT
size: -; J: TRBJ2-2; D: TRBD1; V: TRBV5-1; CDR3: CASSLSGTAGELFF; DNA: TGCGCCAGCAGCTTGTCAGGGACAGCCGGGGAGCTGTTTTTT
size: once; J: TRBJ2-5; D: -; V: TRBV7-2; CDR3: CASSYVGGAGHQETQYF; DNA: TGTGCCAGCAGCTACGTGGGGGGAGCGGGTCACCAAGAGACCCAGTACTTC
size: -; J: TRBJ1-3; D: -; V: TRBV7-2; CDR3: CASSASGGTNGNTIYF; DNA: TGTGCCAGCAGCGCCTCGGGAGGCACGAATGGAAACACCATATATTTT
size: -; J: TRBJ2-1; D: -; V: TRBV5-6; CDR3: CASSPWTASLYNEQFF; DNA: TGTGCCAGCAGCCCATGGACAGCGTCCCTCTACAATGAGCAGTTCTTC